These 27 T cell receptor beta chains were all obtained from the same sample, sequenced in a study of blood T cell repertoires in COVID-19. The method was immunoSEQ multiplex PCR; TCRdb's version includes in-frame clones alone and lacks a portion of them. This table has about 240,000 clones, about three quarters appearing once. Sequenced input: peripheral blood. All receptors come from a woman of 80 years or more with acute or convalescent COVID-19.

The V call is TRBV6-2 or TRBV6-3, the J call TRBJ2-5, with 9 nucleotides matching TRBD2. Germline V gene sequence: CDR1 MNHEY, CDR2 SVGEGT. CDR3 length: 16 residues. J lost 7 bases, V lost 2 bases, and 11 bases had no gene match. The CDR3 region has the DNA TGTGCCAGCAGTTACGCCTTAGCGGGGGTCACCGGGACCCAGTACTTC. It encodes CASSYALAGVTGTQYF.

This clone turned up a few times. The V call is TRBV24-1, the J call TRBJ2-7, with a weak D call TRBD2 (6 bases). CDR1 and CDR2 (germline): KGHDR, SFDVKD. V lost 9 bases, J lost 6 bases, and 14 bases lay in between. The CDR3 loop spans 12 amino acids. DNA of the CDR3: TGTGCCACCCAACGACCGGGGGTCGAGCAGTACTTC. Protein product: CATQRPGVEQYF.

There are a few counts of this clone. The chain couples TRBV19 to TRBJ1-2, with 7 bases identical to TRBD1. Germline V CDR1 and CDR2: LNHDA, SQIVND (reference sequence). The ends lost 6 bases at V and 3 bases at J; junction bases unmatched: 4. The CDR3 has 13 amino acids. CDR3: CASRPGQYYGYTF. As DNA, the CDR3 is TGTGCCAGTAGGCCGGGACAGTACTATGGCTACACCTTC.

The chain carries TRBV5-4 and TRBJ2-7; 15 bases map to TRBD2. Looked up from germline, CDR1 is SGHNT and CDR2 is YYREEE (reference sequence). After removal of 4 bases from V and 6 bases from J, the junction contained 8 bases not matched to a gene. The CDR3 has 16 residues. CDR3 amino acids: CASSRRRTSGGVEQYF. CDR3 coding DNA: TGTGCCAGCAGCCGGAGAAGGACTAGCGGGGGGGTCGAGCAGTACTTC.

The gene calls are TRBV28 and TRBJ2-7; D may be TRBD1 (5 bases). Germline CDR1 reads MDHEN; CDR2 reads SYDVKM. The CDR3 contains 13 residues. V lost 2 bases to trimming and J lost 6 bases, with 11 bases between them. CDR3 amino acids: CASSLLGAFEQYF. The DNA of the CDR3 is TGTGCCAGCAGTTTACTAGGGGCTTTCGAGCAGTACTTC. The variable domain in full, completed from reference TRBV28 and TRBJ2-7, reads DVKVTQSSRYLVKRTGEKVFLECVQDMDHENMFWYRQDPGLGLRLIYFSYDVKMKEKGDIPEGYSVSREKKERFSLILESASTNQTSMYLCASSLLGAFEQYFGPGTRLTVT.

The gene calls are TRBV29-1 and TRBJ1-2; 8 bases fit TRBD1. V gave up 7 bases and J gave up 2 bases; unmatched junction bases: 9. The CDR3 sequence is 14 residues long. Germline-derived CDR1 and CDR2 are SQVTM and ANQGSEA. DNA for the CDR3: TGCAGCGCCGCCCATACAGGGGGGAACTATGGCTACACCTTC. It is translated as CSAAHTGGNYGYTF.

The V gene is TRBV7-2, the J gene TRBJ1-3; D unresolved. This CDR3 region has 13 residues. CDR1 and CDR2 from the germline V gene are SGHTA and FQGNSA. Trimming shortened V by 6 bases and J by 4 bases, and 10 bases separated the two germline ends. CDR3 sequence: CASRPGSGNTIYF. Written as DNA, the CDR3 is TGTGCCAGCAGGCCCGGGTCAGGAAACACCATATATTTT. The whole variable domain, filled in from reference TRBV7-2 and TRBJ1-3, reads GAGVSQSPSNKVTEKGKDVELRCDPISGHTALYWYRQSLGQGLEFLIYFQGNSAPDKSGLPSDRFSAERTGGSVSTLTIQRTQQEDSAVYLCASRPGSGNTIYFGEGSWLTVV.

This clone was counted only a few times. The chain employs TRBV5-1 and TRBJ1-1, with a tentative D call TRBD1 (6 bases). This CDR3 is 15 amino acids long. The germline CDR1 and CDR2 sequences are SGHRS and YFSETQ. Trimming stripped 6 bases from V and 2 bases from J, with 17 bases between. The CDR3 reads CASMWTATSNTEAFF. CDR3 DNA: TGCGCCAGCATGTGGACAGCTACTTCCAACACTGAAGCTTTCTTT.

The rearrangement uses TRBV5-5 and TRBJ1-2; 7 nucleotides match TRBD1. V gave up 0 bases and J gave up 2 bases; unmatched junction bases: 4. CDR1 SGHKS and CDR2 YYEKEE come from the germline V gene (reference sequence). This CDR3 is built from 15 residues. This CDR3 reads CASSLEQGINYGYTF. The CDR3 nucleotides are TGTGCCAGCAGCTTGGAACAGGGGATCAACTATGGCTACACCTTC.

In its sample, this clone was seen once. Other DNA sequences of this sample code for an identical CDR3. The chain links TRBV18 to TRBJ2-3; D unresolved. The CDR3 sequence is 14 residues long. From germline, CDR1 is KGHSH and CDR2 LQKENI. The germline V and J ends were trimmed by 3 bases and 0 bases, with 7 bases remaining between them. DNA of the CDR3: TGTGCCAGCTCACCCTTTCCTAGCACAGATACGCAGTATTTT. Translating gives CASSPFPSTDTQYF.

This clone occurred once. This chain links TRBV6-6 with TRBJ1-4; 8 bases agree with TRBD1. Germline CDR1 is MNHNY and CDR2 is SVGAGI (reference sequence). Unmatched junction bases numbered 4, after V lost 4 bases and J lost 3 bases. The CDR3 is 15 amino acids. The CDR3 region is CASSSGQGPNEKLFF. The CDR3 DNA follows: TGTGCCAGCAGTTCCGGACAGGGACCTAATGAAAAACTGTTTTTT.

The V and J genes are TRBV12-3 or TRBV12-4 and TRBJ2-7; D may be TRBD1 (5 bases). The CDR3 covers 12 residues. Between the trimmed V and J ends, which lost 3 bases and 6 bases, there was a span of 9 bases. CDR3 sequence reads: CASSFTGTEQYF. DNA for the CDR3: TGTGCCAGCAGTTTTACAGGAACCGAGCAGTACTTC.

The chain joins TRBV7-9 to TRBJ1-5, with D tentatively TRBD1 (5 bases). Germline CDR1 and CDR2: SEHNR and FQNEAQ (reference sequence). CDR3 length: 15 amino acids. The V gene lost 5 bases and the J gene lost 0 bases, with 11 bases spanning the gap. CDR3 in amino acids: CASSPPGDSNQPQHF. The DNA for the CDR3 is TGTGCCAGCAGCCCACCGGGGGATAGCAATCAGCCCCAGCATTTT.

This clone was seen only once. A junction boundary mismatches the germline segment, possibly from a read error. The identical CDR3 is also encoded by other nucleotide sequences in the sample. This chain joins TRBV6-5 and TRBJ2-7; unclear D gene. Germline CDR1 is MNHEY and CDR2 is SVGAGI. This CDR3 comprises 14 residues. In DNA, the CDR3 is TGTGCCAGCAGTTACGCCCCCGAGGTCTACGAGCAGTATTTC. Protein: CASSYAPEVYEQYF.

This chain connects TRBV27 to TRBJ2-5; 7 nucleotides match TRBD2. This CDR3 comprises 13 residues. The germline gives CDR1 MNHEY, CDR2 SMNVEV (reference sequence). Germline trimming cut 6 bases from V and 5 bases from J; bases unmatched to any gene: 6. CDR3 sequence: CASRGGNGETQYF. CDR3 in DNA: TGTGCCAGCAGGGGGGGGAATGGGGAGACCCAGTACTTC.

The CDR3 reads CASSARTGGEQFF. The CDR3 coding sequence is TGTGCCAGCAGCGCCAGAACAGGGGGTGAGCAGTTCTTC. The chain uses TRBV3-1 (or the pseudogene TRBV3-2) and TRBJ2-1; TRBD1 matches 8 bases. CDR3 length: 13 residues. J gave up 9 bases and V 5 bases, and 6 bases lay outside the gene matches. Germline loops: CDR1 LGHDT, CDR2 YNNKEL (reference sequence).

This clone has ten or more counts. This chain uses TRBV6-5 with TRBJ1-2; TRBD1 agrees at 9 bases. The CDR3 totals 15 residues. V gave up 6 bases and J gave up 0 bases; unmatched junction bases: 5. Germline V gene sequence: CDR1 MNHEY, CDR2 SVGAGI. CDR3 DNA sequence: TGTGCCAGCAGGAGGGACAGGGCCACTAACTATGGCTACACCTTC. It translates to CASRRDRATNYGYTF.

This clone was detected only a few times. The genes are TRBV11-2 and TRBJ1-4; D is unclear. Trimming took 1 base from V and 11 from J, leaving 5 bases between them. Germline CDR1 reads SGHAT; CDR2 reads FQNNGV. The CDR3 loop spans 11 amino acids. The CDR3 loop reads CASSLGTKLFF. The CDR3, as DNA: TGTGCCAGCAGCTTAGGTACTAAACTGTTTTTT.

J is TRBJ2-2 and V is TRBV11-2, with D unresolved. Germline CDR1 reads SGHAT; CDR2 reads FQNNGV. The CDR3 totals 16 residues. V was clipped by 1 base and J by 6 bases, with 15 bases between them. For the CDR3, the DNA is TGTGCCAGCAGCTTAGCCCCCCGTCGTTTCGCCGGGGAGCTGTTTTTT. As protein: CASSLAPRRFAGELFF.

The J gene is TRBJ1-2, the V gene TRBV29-1; weak D call: TRBD1 (5 bases). The germline V and J ends were trimmed by 7 bases and 8 bases, with 17 bases remaining between them. Germline-derived CDR1 and CDR2 are SQVTM and ANQGSEA. The CDR3 contains 12 residues. CDR3 coding DNA: TGCAGCGCCCCCTCCGTGAAGGGGGGCTACACCTTC. It codes for CSAPSVKGGYTF.

The V and J genes are TRBV5-4 and TRBJ2-5; 8 nucleotides line up with TRBD2. The CDR3 length is 15 residues. The germline gives CDR1 SGHNT, CDR2 YYREEE (reference sequence). The ends lost 3 bases at V and 5 bases at J; junction bases unmatched: 9. The CDR3 loop is CASSSAGRAGETQYF. Written as DNA, the CDR3 is TGTGCCAGCAGCTCGGCCGGGAGGGCGGGTGAGACCCAGTACTTC. The whole variable domain, remainder taken from reference TRBV5-4 and TRBJ2-5, is ETGVTQSPTHLIKTRGQQVTLRCSSQSGHNTVSWYQQALGQGPQFIFQYYREEENGRGNFPPRFSGLQFPNYSSELNVNALELDDSALYLCASSSAGRAGETQYFGPGTRLLVL.

The chain joins TRBV2 to TRBJ2-3, with D uncertain. Germline values: CDR1 SNHLY, CDR2 FYNNEI. V lost 3 bases, J lost 0 bases, and 7 bases lay in between. The CDR3 is made up of 14 amino acids. The DNA of the CDR3 is TGTGCCAGCAGTGAGGCAGGCAGCACAGATACGCAGTATTTT. It codes for CASSEAGSTDTQYF.

The rearrangement joins TRBV2 to TRBJ1-4; 8 bases align to TRBD1. With 5 bases clipped from V and 8 bases from J, the junction kept 4 bases outside the gene matches. Germline CDR1 and CDR2: SNHLY and FYNNEI. This CDR3 spans 13 amino acids. This chain's CDR3 is CASSLGTGEKLFF. In nucleotides, the CDR3 is TGTGCCAGCAGTCTCGGGACAGGAGAAAAACTGTTTTTT.

The chain combines TRBV5-1 with TRBJ1-5; 7 bases agree with TRBD1. Per the germline V gene, CDR1 is SGHRS and CDR2 is YFSETQ. Losses at the gene ends were 4 bases for V and 6 bases for J; bases not matched to a gene: 7. There are 14 residues in the CDR3. This CDR3 reads CASSLGGAGQPQHF. The CDR3 nucleotides read TGCGCCAGCAGCCTAGGGGGCGCTGGTCAGCCCCAGCATTTT. The full variable domain, its missing parts supplied by reference TRBV5-1 and TRBJ1-5, is KAGVTQTPRYLIKTRGQQVTLSCSPISGHRSVSWYQQTPGQGLQFLFEYFSETQRNKGNFPGRFSGRQFSNSRSEMNVSTLELGDSALYLCASSLGGAGQPQHFGDGTRLSIL.

This clone has a handful of counts. The chain is built from TRBV30 and TRBJ1-4; D is possibly TRBD1 (6 bases). The germline V and J ends were trimmed by 0 bases and 8 bases, with 10 bases remaining between them. The CDR3 has 13 residues. Germline values: CDR1 GTSNPN, CDR2 SVGIG (reference sequence). Here the CDR3 DNA reads TGTGCCTGGAGTGTCTCGCAGGGGGAAAAACTGTTTTTT. Amino acid sequence: CAWSVSQGEKLFF.

The CDR3 DNA sequence: TGTGCCAGCAGCCTGGGGACAGGTCTTACCTCTGGAAACACCATATATTTT. It codes for CASSLGTGLTSGNTIYF. The chain carries TRBV3-1 (or the pseudogene TRBV3-2) and TRBJ1-3, with TRBD1 matching 8 bases. The CDR3 consists of 17 residues. Germline assignment: CDR1 LGHDT and CDR2 YNNKEL (reference sequence). J gave up 0 bases and V 4 bases, and 8 bases lay outside the gene matches.

This chain connects TRBV6-5 to TRBJ2-7; possibly TRBD1 for D (5 bases). The germline CDR1 and CDR2 sequences are MNHEY and SVGAGI. The CDR3 spans 13 residues. Trimming cost V 4 bases and J 3 bases, with 10 bases left between them. The chain's CDR3 is CASSLAGFYEQYF. For the CDR3, the DNA is TGTGCCAGCAGTTTGGCAGGGTTCTACGAGCAGTACTTC.